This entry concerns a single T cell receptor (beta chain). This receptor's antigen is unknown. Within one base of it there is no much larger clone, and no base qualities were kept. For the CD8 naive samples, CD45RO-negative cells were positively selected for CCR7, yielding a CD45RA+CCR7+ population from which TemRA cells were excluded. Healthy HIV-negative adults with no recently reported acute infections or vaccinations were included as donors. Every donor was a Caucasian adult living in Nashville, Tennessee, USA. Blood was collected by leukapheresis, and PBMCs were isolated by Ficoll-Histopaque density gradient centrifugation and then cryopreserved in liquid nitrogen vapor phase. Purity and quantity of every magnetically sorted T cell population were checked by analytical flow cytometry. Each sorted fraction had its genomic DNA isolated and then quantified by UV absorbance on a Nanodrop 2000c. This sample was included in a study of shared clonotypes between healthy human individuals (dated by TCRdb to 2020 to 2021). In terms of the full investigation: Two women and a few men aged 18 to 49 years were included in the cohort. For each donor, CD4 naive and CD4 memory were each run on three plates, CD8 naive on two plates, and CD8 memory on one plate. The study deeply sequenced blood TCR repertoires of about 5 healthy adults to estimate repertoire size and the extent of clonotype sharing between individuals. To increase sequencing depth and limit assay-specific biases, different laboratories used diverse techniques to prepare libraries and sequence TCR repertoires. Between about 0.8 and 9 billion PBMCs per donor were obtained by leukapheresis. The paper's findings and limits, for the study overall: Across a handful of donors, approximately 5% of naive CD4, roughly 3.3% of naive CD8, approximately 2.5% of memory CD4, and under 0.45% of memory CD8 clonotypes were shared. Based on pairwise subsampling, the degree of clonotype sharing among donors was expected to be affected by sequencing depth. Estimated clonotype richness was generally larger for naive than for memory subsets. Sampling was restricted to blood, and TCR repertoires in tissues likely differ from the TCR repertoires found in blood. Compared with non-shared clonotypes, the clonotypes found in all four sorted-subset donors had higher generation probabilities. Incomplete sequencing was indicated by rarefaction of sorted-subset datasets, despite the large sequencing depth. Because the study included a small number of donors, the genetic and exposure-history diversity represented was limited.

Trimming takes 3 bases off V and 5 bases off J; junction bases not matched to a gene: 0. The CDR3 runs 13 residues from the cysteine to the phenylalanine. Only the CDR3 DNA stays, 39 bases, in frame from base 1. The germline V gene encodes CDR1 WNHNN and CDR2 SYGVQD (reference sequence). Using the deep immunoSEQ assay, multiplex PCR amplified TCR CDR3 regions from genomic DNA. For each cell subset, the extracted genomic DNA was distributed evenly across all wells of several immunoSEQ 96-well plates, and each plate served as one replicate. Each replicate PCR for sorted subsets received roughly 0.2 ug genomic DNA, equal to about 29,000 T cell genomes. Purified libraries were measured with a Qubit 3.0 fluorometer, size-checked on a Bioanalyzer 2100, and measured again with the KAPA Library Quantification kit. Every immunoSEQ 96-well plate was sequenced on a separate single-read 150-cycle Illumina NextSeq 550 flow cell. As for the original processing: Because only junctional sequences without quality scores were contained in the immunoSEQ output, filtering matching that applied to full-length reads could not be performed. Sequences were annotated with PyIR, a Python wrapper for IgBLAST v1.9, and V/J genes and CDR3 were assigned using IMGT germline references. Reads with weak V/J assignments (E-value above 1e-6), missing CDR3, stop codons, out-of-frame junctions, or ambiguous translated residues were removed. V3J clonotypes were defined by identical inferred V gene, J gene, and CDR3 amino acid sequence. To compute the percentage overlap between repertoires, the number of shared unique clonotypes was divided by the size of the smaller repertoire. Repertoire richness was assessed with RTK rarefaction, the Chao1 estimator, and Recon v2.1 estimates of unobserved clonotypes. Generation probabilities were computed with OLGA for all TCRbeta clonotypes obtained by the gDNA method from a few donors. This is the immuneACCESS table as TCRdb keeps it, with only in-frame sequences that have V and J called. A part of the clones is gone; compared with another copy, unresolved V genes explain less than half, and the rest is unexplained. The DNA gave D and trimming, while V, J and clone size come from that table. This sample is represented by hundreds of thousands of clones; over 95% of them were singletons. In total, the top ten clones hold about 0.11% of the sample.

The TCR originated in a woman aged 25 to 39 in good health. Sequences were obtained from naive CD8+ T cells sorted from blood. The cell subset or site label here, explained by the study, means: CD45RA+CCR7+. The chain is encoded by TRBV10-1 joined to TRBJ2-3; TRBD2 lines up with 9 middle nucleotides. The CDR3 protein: CASSELAGDTQYF. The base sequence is TGCGCCAGCAGTGAACTAGCGGGAGATACGCAGTATTTT.